The sample holds one count of the clone carrying this T cell receptor beta chain. This record belongs to a study of chemoradiotherapy in HPV16-positive cancers. Sequencing used immunoSEQ multiplex PCR; TCRdb keeps in-frame clones, though not all of them. This sample has 15,000 or so clones; approximately 70% occur once, and the top ten carry less than 10%. The V end was cut by 3 bases, the J end by 1 base, with 4 bases between. The CDR3 is 13 amino acids. CDR1 MNHEY and CDR2 SVGAGI come from the germline V gene. This chain links TRBV6-5 with TRBJ1-5; D is uncertain. The clonotype was recovered from a human donor with HPV-associated anogenital cancer. The sequencing used tumor tissue, collected from a patient who underwent chemoradiotherapy. CDR3: CASSYRSNQPQHF. For the CDR3, the DNA is TGTGCCAGCAGTTATAGGAGCAATCAGCCCCAGCATTTT.